This TCR beta chain was sequenced during a study of breast tumors, draining lymph nodes, adjacent tissues. TCRdb independently ran MiXCR on the multiplex PCR reads; one entry per CDR3 protein. Counted here are about 22,000 distinct CDR3 sequences, about 60% occurring once; the ten biggest clones make up roughly an eighth. Per the germline V gene, CDR1 is MGHRA and CDR2 is YSYEKL. Trimming shortened V by 5 bases and J by 4 bases, and 14 bases separated the two germline ends. The length of the CDR3 is 14 residues. Regarding the study as a whole: Tumor TCR diversity was below lymph nodes but above nontumor tissue.

This clonotype was observed at least ten times. Its specificity is not known. Sequenced input: breast tumor tissue. The sequence derives from a female donor with breast cancer. Some clones in this sample may be carry-over from other donors' samples. The rearrangement uses TRBV4-1 and TRBJ2-5; possible D gene TRBD2, 5 bases. CDR3 bases: TGCGCCAGCAGCTCCTTACGGGGTCGAGAGACCCAGTACTTC. Translation gives CASSSLRGRETQYF.